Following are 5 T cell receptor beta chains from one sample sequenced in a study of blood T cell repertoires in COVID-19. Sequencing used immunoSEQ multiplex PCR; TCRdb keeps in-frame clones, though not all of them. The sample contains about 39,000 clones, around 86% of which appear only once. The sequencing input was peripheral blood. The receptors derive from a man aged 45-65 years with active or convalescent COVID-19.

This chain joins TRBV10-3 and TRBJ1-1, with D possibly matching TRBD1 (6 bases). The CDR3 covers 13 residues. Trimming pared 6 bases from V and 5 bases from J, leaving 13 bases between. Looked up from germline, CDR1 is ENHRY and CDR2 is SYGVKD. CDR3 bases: TGTGCCATCAGCGACGCAGGGGCTACTGAAGCTTTCTTT. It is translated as CAISDAGATEAFF.

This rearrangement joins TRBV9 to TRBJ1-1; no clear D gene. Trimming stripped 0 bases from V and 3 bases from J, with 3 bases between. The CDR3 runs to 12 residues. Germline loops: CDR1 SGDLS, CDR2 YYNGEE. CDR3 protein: CASSVADTEAFF. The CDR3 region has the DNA TGTGCCAGCAGCGTAGCTGACACTGAAGCTTTCTTT.

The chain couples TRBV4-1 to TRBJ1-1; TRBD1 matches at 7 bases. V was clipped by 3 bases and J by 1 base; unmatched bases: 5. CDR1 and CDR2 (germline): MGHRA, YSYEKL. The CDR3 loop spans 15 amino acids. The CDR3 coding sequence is TGCGCCAGCAGCCAGGCCGGGACAGAGAACACTGAAGCTTTCTTT. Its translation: CASSQAGTENTEAFF.

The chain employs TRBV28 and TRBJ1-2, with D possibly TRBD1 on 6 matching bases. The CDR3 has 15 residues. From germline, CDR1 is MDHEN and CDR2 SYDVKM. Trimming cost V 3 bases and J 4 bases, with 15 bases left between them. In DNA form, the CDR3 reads TGTGCCAGCAGTTTGGGGGGCGGGGGAGGCTATGGCTACACCTTC. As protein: CASSLGGGGGYGYTF.

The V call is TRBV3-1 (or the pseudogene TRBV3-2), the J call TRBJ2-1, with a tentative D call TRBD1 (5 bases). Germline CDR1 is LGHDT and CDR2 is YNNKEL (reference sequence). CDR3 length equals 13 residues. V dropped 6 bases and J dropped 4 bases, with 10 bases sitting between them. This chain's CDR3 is CASRPTGYNEQFF. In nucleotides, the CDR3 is TGTGCCAGCAGACCAACAGGATACAATGAGCAGTTCTTC.